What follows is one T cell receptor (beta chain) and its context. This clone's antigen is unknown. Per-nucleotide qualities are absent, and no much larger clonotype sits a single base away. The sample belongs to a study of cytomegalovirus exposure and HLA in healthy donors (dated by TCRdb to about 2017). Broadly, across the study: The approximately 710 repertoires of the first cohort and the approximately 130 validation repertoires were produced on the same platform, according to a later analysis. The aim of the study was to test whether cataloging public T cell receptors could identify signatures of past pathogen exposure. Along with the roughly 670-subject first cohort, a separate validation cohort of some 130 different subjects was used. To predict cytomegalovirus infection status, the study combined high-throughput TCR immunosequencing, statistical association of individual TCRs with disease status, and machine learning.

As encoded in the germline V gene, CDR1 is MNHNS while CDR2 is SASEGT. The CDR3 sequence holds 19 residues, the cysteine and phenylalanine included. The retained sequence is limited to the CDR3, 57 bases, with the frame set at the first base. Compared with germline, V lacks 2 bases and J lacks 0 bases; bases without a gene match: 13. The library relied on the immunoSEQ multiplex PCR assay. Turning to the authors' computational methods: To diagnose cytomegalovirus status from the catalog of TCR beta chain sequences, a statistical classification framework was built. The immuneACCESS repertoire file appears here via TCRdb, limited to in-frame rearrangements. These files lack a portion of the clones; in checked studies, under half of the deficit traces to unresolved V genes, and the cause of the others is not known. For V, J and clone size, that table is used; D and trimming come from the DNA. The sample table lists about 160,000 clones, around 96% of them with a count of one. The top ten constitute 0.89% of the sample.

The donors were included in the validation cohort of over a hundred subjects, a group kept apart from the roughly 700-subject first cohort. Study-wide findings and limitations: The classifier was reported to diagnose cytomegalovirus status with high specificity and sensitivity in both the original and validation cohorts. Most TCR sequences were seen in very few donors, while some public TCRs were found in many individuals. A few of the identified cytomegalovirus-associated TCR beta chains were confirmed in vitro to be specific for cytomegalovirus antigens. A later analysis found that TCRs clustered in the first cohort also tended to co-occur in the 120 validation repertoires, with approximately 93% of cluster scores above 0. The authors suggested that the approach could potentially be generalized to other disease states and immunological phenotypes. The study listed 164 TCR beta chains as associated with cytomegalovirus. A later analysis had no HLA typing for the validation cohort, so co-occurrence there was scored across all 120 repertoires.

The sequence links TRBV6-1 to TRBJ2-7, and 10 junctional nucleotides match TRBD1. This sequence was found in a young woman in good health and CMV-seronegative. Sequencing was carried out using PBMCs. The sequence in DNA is TGTGCCAGCAGTGAATTTGGGCCTGTGGGGACAGGGGACTCCTACGAGCAGTACTTC. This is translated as CASSEFGPVGTGDSYEQYF.